This T cell receptor (beta chain) was identified during a study of blood T cell repertoires in COVID-19. Study as a whole: Acute and convalescent COVID-19 samples came from the United States, Italy and Spain. Sample material is recorded as cDNA or gDNA derived from T cells, B-cell-depleted T cells, or PBMCs.

Per the study methods: Reference gene primer amplification gave estimated nucleated cell counts. The data were produced by immunoSEQ multiplex PCR, yet TCRdb's version contains in-frame clones alone and is incomplete. The V and J calls and clone size were taken over from that table, and D and trimming were inferred from the DNA. This table has 75,000 to 80,000 clones, around 90% appearing once. V gave up 2 bases and J gave up 2 bases; unmatched junction bases: 12. The CDR3 runs 19 residues. Per germline, CDR1 MNHEY and CDR2 SVGEGT. The sequenced sample consisted of peripheral blood. The origin of this receptor is a human donor in a cohort sampled during active COVID-19. J is TRBJ2-6 and V is TRBV6-2 or TRBV6-3; 7 bases map to TRBD1. CDR3 sequence (DNA): TGTGCCAGCAGTTACCTCCCAGGACAGGCCCCTCCTGGGGCCAACGTCCTGACTTTC. Amino acids: CASSYLPGQAPPGANVLTF.